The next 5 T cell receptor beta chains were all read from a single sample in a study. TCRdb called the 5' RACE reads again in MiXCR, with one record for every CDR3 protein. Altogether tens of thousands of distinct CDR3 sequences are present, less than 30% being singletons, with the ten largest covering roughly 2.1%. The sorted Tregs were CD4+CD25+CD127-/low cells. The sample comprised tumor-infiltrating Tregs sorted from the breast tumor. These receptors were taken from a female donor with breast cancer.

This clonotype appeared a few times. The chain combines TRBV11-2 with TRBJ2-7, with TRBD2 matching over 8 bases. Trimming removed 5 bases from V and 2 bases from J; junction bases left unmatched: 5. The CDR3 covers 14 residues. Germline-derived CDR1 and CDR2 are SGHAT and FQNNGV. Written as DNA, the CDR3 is TGTGCCAGCAGCATTAGCGGGGTGACCTACGAGCAGTACTTC. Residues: CASSISGVTYEQYF.

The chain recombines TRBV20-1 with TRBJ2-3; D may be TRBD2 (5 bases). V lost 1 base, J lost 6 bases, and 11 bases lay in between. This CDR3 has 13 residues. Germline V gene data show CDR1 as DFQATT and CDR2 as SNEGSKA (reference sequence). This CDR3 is CSARVGGSDTQYF. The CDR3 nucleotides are TGCAGTGCTAGAGTGGGTGGGAGCGATACGCAGTATTTT.

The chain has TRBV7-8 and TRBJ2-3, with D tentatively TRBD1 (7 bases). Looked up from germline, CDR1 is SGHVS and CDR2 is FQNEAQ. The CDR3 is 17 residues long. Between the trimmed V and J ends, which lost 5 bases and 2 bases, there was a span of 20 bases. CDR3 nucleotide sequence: TGTGCCAGCAGCCAGGGGGAGGCGGGGCGAAACACAGATACGCAGTATTTT. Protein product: CASSQGEAGRNTDTQYF.

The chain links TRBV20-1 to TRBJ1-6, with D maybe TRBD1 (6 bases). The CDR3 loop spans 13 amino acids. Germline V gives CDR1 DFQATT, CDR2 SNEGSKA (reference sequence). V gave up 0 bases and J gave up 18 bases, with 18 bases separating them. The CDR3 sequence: CSARDPGTLSTHF. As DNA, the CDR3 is TGCAGTGCTAGAGATCCCGGGACACTCTCCACCCACTTT.

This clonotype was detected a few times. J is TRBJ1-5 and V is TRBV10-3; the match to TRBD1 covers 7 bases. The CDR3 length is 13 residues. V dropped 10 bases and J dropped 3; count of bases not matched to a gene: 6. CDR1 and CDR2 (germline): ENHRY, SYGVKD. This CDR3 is CATAGQVNQPQHF. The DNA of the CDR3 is TGTGCCACCGCTGGACAGGTCAATCAGCCCCAGCATTTT.